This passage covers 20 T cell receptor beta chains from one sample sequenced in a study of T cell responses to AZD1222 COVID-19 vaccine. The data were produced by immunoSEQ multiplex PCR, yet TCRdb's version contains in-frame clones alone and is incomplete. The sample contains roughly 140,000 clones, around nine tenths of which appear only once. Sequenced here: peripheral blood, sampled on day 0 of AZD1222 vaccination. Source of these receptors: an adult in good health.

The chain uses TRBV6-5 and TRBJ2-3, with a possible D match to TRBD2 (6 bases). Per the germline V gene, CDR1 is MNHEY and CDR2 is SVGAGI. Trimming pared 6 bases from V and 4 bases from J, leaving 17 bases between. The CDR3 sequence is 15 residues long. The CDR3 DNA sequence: TGTGCCAGCAGCCAAGCGGGCCGATTCCCAGATACGCAGTATTTT. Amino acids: CASSQAGRFPDTQYF.

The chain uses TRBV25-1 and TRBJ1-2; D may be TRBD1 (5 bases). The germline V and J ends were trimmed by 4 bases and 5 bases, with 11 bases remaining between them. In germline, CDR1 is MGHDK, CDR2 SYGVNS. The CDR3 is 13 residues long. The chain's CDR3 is CASSGTTAYGYTF. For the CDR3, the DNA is TGTGCCAGCAGTGGAACGACAGCTTATGGCTACACCTTC.

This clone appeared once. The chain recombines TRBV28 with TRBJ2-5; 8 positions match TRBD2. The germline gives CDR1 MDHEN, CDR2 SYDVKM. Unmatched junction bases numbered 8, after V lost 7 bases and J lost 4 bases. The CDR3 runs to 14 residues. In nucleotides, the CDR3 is TGTGCCAGCAACCCAGCGGGAGAGGGAGAGACCCAGTACTTC. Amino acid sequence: CASNPAGEGETQYF.

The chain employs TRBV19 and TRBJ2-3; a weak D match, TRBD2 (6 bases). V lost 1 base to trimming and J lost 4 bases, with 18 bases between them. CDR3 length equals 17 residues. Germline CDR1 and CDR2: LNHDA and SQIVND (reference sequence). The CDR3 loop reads CASSIVHGGILADTQYF. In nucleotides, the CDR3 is TGTGCCAGTAGTATAGTTCACGGAGGGATCCTCGCAGATACGCAGTATTTT.

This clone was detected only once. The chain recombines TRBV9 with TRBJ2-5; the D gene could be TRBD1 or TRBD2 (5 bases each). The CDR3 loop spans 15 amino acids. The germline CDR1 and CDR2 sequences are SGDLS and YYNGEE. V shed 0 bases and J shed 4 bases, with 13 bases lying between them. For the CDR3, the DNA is TGTGCCAGCAGCGTAGCCCCTGGGGACGGAGAGACCCAGTACTTC. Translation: CASSVAPGDGETQYF.

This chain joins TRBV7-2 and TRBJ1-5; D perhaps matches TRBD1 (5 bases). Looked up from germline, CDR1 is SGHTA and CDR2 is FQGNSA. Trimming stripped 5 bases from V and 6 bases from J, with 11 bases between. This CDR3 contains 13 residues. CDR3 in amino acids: CASSPGRAQPQHF. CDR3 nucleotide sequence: TGTGCCAGCAGCCCGGGACGGGCTCAGCCCCAGCATTTT.

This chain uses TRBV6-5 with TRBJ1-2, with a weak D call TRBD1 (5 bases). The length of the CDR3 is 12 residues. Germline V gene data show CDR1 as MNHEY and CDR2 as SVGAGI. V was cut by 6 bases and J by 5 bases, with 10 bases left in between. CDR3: CASSPDRYGYTF. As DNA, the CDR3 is TGTGCCAGCAGCCCAGACAGATATGGCTACACCTTC.

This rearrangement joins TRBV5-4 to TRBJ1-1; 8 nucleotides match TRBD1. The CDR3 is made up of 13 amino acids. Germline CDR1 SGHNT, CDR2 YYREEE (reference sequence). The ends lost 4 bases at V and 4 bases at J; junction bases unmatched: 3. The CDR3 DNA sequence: TGTGCCAGCAGCCGGGACAGGAGCACTGAAGCTTTCTTT. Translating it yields CASSRDRSTEAFF.

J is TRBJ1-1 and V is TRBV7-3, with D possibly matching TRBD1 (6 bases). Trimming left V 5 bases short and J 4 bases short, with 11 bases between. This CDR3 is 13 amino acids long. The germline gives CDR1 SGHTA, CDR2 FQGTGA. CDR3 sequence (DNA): TGTGCCAGCAGCCAAGGACAGTCCACTGAAGCTTTCTTT. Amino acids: CASSQGQSTEAFF.

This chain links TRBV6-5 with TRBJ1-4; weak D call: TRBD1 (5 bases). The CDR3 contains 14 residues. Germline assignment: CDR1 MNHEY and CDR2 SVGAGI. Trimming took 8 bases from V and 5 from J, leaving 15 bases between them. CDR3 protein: CASLRGKNNEKLFF. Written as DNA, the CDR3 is TGTGCCAGCCTCCGGGGGAAAAACAATGAAAAACTGTTTTTT.

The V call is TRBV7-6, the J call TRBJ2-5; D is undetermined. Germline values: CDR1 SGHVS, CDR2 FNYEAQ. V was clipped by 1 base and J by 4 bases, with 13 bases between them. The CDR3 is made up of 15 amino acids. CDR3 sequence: CASSLVSQISETQYF. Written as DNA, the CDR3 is TGTGCCAGCAGCTTAGTTTCCCAGATATCAGAGACCCAGTACTTC.

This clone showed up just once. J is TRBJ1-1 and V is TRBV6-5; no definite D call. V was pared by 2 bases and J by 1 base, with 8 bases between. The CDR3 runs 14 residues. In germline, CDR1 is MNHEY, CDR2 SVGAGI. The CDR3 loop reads CASSYQPSNTEAFF. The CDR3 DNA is TGTGCCAGCAGTTACCAGCCCTCGAACACTGAAGCTTTCTTT.

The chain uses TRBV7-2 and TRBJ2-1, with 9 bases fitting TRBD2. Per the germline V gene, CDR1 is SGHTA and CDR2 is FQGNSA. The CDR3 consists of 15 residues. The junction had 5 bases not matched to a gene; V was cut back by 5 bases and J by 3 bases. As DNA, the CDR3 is TGTGCCAGCAGCCCGCGGGAGGGGGGCTACAATGAGCAGTTCTTC. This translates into CASSPREGGYNEQFF.

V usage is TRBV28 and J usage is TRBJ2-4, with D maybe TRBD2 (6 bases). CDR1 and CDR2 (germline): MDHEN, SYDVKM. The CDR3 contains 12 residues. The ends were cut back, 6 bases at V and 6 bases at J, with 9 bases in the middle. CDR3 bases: TGTGCCAGCAGCCCCGGGAGAAACATTCAGTACTTC. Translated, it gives CASSPGRNIQYF.

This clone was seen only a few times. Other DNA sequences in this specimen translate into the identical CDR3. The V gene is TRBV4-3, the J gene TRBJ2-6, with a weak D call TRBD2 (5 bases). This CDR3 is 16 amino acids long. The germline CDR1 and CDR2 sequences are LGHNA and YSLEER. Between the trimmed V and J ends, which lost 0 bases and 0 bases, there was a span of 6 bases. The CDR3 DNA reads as TGCGCCAGCAGCCAAGACGCGGGCTCTGGGGCCAACGTCCTGACTTTC. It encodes CASSQDAGSGANVLTF.

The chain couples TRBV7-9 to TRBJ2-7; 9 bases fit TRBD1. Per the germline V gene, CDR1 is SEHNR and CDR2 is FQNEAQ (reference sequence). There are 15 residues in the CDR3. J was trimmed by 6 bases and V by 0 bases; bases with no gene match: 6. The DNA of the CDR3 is TGTGCCAGCAGCTTAGCTAGTGTGACAGGGGGCGAGCAGTACTTC. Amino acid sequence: CASSLASVTGGEQYF.

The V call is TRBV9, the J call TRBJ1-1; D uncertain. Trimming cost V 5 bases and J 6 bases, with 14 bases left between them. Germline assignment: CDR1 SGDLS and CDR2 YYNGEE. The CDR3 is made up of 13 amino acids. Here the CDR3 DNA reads TGTGCCAGCAGTCGGGATCCCGCCGCTGAAGCTTTCTTT. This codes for CASSRDPAAEAFF.

The CDR3 nucleotides are TGTGCCAGCAGCGTAGACCCGGGAGCCAGGGATACGCAGTATTTT. Protein sequence: CASSVDPGARDTQYF. The V call is TRBV9, the J call TRBJ2-3, with D perhaps matching TRBD2 (6 bases). Trimming shortened V by 0 bases and J by 6 bases, and 14 bases separated the two germline ends. In germline, CDR1 is SGDLS, CDR2 YYNGEE. The CDR3 is 15 amino acids.

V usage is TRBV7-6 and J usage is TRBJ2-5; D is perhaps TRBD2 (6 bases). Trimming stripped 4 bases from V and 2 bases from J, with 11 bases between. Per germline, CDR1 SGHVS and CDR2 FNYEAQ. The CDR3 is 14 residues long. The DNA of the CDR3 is TGTGCCAGCAGCTCCTGGACTATTCAAGAGACCCAGTACTTC. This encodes CASSSWTIQETQYF.

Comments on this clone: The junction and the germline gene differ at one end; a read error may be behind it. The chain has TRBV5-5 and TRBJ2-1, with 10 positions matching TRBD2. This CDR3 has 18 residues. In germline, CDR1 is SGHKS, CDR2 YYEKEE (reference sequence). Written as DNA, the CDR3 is TGTGCCAGCAGCTCAGGGGTTAGCGGGAGGCCCTCCTCCAATGAGCAGTTCTTC. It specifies CASSSGVSGRPSSNEQFF.